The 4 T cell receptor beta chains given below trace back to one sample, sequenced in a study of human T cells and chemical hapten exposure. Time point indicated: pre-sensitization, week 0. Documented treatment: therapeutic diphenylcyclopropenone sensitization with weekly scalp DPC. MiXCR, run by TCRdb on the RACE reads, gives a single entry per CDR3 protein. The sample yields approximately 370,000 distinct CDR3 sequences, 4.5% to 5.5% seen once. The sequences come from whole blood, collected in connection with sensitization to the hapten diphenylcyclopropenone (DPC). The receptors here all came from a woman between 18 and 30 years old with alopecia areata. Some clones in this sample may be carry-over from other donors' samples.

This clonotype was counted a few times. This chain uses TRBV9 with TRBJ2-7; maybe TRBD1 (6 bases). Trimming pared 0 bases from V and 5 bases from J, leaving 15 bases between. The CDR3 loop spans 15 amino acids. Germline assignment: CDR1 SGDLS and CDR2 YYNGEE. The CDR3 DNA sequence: TGTGCCAGCAGCGTAGGGGCAGGGGCAAGCCACGAGCAGTACTTC. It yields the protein CASSVGAGASHEQYF.

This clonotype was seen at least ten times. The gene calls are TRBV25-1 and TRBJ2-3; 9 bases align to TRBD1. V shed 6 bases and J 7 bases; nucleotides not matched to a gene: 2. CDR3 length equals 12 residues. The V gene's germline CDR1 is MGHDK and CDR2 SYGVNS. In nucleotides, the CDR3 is TGTGCCAGCAGACAGGGGGCAAATACGCAGTATTTT. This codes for CASRQGANTQYF.

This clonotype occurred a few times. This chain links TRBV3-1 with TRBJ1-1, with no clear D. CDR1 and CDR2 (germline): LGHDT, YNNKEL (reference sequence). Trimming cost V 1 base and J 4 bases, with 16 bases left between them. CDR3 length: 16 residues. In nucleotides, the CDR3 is TGTGCCAGCAGCCAAGGCTCTGGTGGTGTCGGCACTGAAGCTTTCTTT. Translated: CASSQGSGGVGTEAFF. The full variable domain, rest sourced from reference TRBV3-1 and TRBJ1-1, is DTAVSQTPKYLVTQMGNDKSIKCEQNLGHDTMYWYKQDSKKFLKIMFSYNNKELIINETVPNRFSPKSPDKAHLNLHINSLELGDSAVYFCASSQGSGGVGTEAFFGQGTRLTVV.

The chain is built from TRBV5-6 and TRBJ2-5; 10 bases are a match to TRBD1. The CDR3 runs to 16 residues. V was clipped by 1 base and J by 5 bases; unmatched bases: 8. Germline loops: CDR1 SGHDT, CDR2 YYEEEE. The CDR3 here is CASSLLGQGEVETQYF. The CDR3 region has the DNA TGTGCCAGCAGCTTGCTTGGACAGGGGGAGGTGGAGACCCAGTACTTC.